Listed here are 13 T cell receptor beta chains from one sample, sequenced in a study of blood T cells in healthy people across ages. A sample-barcoded 5' primer and a J-beta primer mix were used in a second PCR of about 7 to 11 cycles. TCRdb re-analysed the 5' RACE reads in MiXCR, keeping a single row per CDR3 protein. This table has around 1,000,000 distinct CDR3 sequences, around 25% appearing once. These data also formed part of another study, on T cells of mothers and their children.

Sequenced sample: blood. Every receptor here comes from a girl aged 2-10 years in good health.

The count of this clonotype is one. The V and J genes are TRBV11-3 and TRBJ2-3, with 7 bases matching TRBD1. The CDR3 runs to 16 residues. Germline V gene sequence: CDR1 SGHNT, CDR2 YENEEA. V shed 6 bases and J 6 bases; nucleotides not matched to a gene: 15. CDR3 loop: CASRRIVDRDADTQYF. As DNA, the CDR3 is TGTGCCAGCAGGCGCATCGTCGACAGGGATGCGGATACGCAGTATTTT.

This clonotype was picked up a small number of times. V usage is TRBV29-1 and J usage is TRBJ2-5; D possibly corresponds to TRBD1 (5 bases). The end of the DNA is better explained by TRBJ2-7, so the J call may be wrong. This CDR3 contains 12 residues. The germline V gene has CDR1 SQVTM and CDR2 ANQGSEA. CDR3 sequence (DNA): TGCAGCGTTGGACAGACGGACTACGAGCAGTACTTC. Protein: CSVGQTDYEQYF.

This clonotype was picked up a small number of times. The final CDR3 position lacks the conserved phenylalanine or tryptophan, pointing to a likely read error. The V and J genes are TRBV6-5 and TRBJ2-7; D possibly uses TRBD1 or TRBD2 (5 bases each). Trimming cost V 2 bases and J 7 bases, with 9 bases left between them. The CDR3 length is 12 residues. Looked up from germline, CDR1 is MNHEY and CDR2 is SVGAGI. CDR3 sequence reads: CASSYPGAEQYC. The CDR3, as DNA: TGTGCCAGCAGTTACCCCGGGGCTGAGCAGTACTGC.

This sequence joins TRBV7-8 and TRBJ1-4; D unresolved. Germline CDR1 reads SGHVS; CDR2 reads FQNEAQ. This CDR3 is built from 18 residues. Trimming removed 3 bases from V and 8 bases from J, with 25 bases in between. The CDR3 nucleotides read TGTGCCAGCAGCTTCCCCCCTAGGTTGGCAGACCCTTTAGAAAAACTGTTTTTT. This translates into CASSFPPRLADPLEKLFF.

The chain uses TRBV28 and TRBJ2-5; possibly TRBD2 for D (6 bases). Deletions cut 2 bases from V and 2 bases from J, with 12 bases between. The germline V gene has CDR1 MDHEN and CDR2 SYDVKM. The CDR3 runs to 15 residues. CDR3 residues: CASSLQGTGQETQYF. CDR3 nucleotide sequence: TGTGCCAGCAGTTTACAAGGGACTGGGCAAGAGACCCAGTACTTC.

This clonotype has more than one count but fewer than ten. This sequence joins TRBV20-1 and TRBJ2-5; the match to TRBD2 covers 7 bases. Looked up from germline, CDR1 is DFQATT and CDR2 is SNEGSKA (reference sequence). Trimming took 6 bases from V and 5 from J; bases not matched to a gene: 6. This CDR3 region has 12 residues. CDR3 coding DNA: TGCAGTGCCGGGAGGCTAGGGGAGACCCAGTACTTC. Amino acids: CSAGRLGETQYF.

This clonotype appeared a few times. This chain connects TRBV7-2 to TRBJ2-3, with 10 positions matching TRBD2. CDR3 length: 16 amino acids. The junction had 8 bases not matched to a gene; V was cut back by 7 bases and J by 1 base. Germline CDR1 and CDR2: SGHTA and FQGNSA. Written as DNA, the CDR3 is TGTGCCAGCACCCAAAGGCTAGCGGGAGGCACAGATACGCAGTATTTT. Protein product: CASTQRLAGGTDTQYF.

This chain uses TRBV28 with TRBJ2-7, with D possibly matching TRBD2 (5 bases). V was pared by 9 bases and J by 2 bases, with 8 bases between. Germline CDR1 MDHEN, CDR2 SYDVKM. The CDR3 totals 11 residues. The CDR3 DNA sequence: TGTGCCAGGCCCGGGGCCTACGAGCAGTACTTC. As protein: CARPGAYEQYF.

This chain connects TRBV6-2 or TRBV6-3 to TRBJ2-7; 7 bases map to TRBD1. Germline V gives CDR1 MNHEY, CDR2 SVGEGT. J gave up 5 bases and V 8 bases, and 15 bases lay outside the gene matches. The CDR3 is 15 residues long. The CDR3 sequence: CASLTQNRGYHEQYF. CDR3 sequence (DNA): TGTGCCAGCTTAACTCAGAACAGGGGTTACCACGAGCAGTACTTC.

The V gene is TRBV29-1, the J gene TRBJ1-5, with D maybe TRBD1 (6 bases). V was clipped by 3 bases and J by 5 bases, with 14 bases between them. The germline gives CDR1 SQVTM, CDR2 ANQGSEA. The CDR3 has 14 amino acids. This CDR3 is CSVDVTGPYQPQHF. CDR3 bases: TGCAGCGTTGACGTAACAGGGCCGTATCAGCCCCAGCATTTT.

The chain employs TRBV3-1 and TRBJ2-5, with 9 bases identical to TRBD2. Germline V CDR1 and CDR2: LGHDT, YNNKEL (reference sequence). This CDR3 region has 16 residues. V shed 4 bases, J shed 4 bases, and the junction held 10 bases outside the gene matches. The CDR3 is CASSLRGSGSGETQYF. CDR3 nucleotides: TGTGCCAGCAGCCTCAGGGGTAGCGGGAGTGGAGAGACCCAGTACTTC.

The rearrangement joins TRBV7-9 to TRBJ2-1, with 9 bases matching TRBD1. This CDR3 has 14 amino acids. Germline V gives CDR1 SEHNR, CDR2 FQNEAQ (reference sequence). The V segment lost 6 bases and the J segment 8 bases; nucleotides outside the gene matches: 8. Here the CDR3 DNA reads TGTGCCAGCAGTGACCGGGACAGGGCAGATGAGCAGTTCTTC. As protein: CASSDRDRADEQFF.

Details on this clonotype: A read error may account for a junction end that differs from germline. This rearrangement joins TRBV5-1 to TRBJ2-1; TRBD1 aligns across 8 bases. The CDR3 runs to 16 residues. Germline V gene lookup returns CDR1 SGHRS and CDR2 YFSETQ. The CDR3 sequence is CASSFRTGRSCNEQFF. CDR3 nucleotides: TGCGCCAGTAGCTTCCGGACAGGGAGGTCCTGCAATGAGCAGTTCTTC.